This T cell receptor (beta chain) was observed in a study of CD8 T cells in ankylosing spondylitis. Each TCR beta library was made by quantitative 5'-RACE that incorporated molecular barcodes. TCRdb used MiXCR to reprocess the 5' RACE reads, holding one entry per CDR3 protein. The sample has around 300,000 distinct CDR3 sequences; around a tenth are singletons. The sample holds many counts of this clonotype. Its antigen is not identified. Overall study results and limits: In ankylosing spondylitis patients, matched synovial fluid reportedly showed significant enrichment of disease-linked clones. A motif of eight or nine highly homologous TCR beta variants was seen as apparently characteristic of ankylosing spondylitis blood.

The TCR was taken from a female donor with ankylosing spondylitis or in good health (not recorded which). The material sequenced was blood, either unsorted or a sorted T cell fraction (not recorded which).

In nucleotides, the CDR3 is TGCGCCAGCAGCTTGGTGTCAGGGAGCTCCTACGAGCAGTACTTC. The encoded protein is CASSLVSGSSYEQYF. The genes are TRBV5-1 and TRBJ2-7; D possibly matches TRBD1 or TRBD2 (5 bases each). CDR1 is SGHRS and CDR2 is YFSETQ in the germline V gene. This CDR3 comprises 15 residues. Between the trimmed V and J ends, which lost 0 bases and 0 bases, there was a span of 10 bases.